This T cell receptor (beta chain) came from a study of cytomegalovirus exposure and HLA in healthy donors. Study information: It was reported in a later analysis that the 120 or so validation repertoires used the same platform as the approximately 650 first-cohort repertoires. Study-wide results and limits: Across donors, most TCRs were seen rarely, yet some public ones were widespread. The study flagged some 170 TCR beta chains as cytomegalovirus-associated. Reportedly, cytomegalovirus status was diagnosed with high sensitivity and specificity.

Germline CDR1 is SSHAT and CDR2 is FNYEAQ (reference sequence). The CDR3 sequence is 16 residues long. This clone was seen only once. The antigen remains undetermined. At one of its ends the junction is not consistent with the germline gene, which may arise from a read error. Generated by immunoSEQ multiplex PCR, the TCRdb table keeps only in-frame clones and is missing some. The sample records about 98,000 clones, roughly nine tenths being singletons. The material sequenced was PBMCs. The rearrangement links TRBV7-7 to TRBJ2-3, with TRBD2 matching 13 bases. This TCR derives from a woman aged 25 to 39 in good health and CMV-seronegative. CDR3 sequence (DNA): TGTGCTAGCAGCTCAGGACTAGCGGGAGCCACAGATACGCAGTATTTT. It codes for CASSSGLAGATDTQYF.